These T cell receptor beta chains were read from a single sample in a study of HIV-infected patients and healthy controls. Each CDR3 protein is one row after TCRdb ran MiXCR on the 5' RACE reads. The table shows about 18,000 distinct CDR3 sequences, with about 9% occurring only once. This specimen consisted of blood, obtained during antiretroviral therapy. The receptors were sampled from an adult with HIV infection. Both conserved end residues are part of each CDR3. D genes are given only for firm matches. Size tells how often a clone was seen (once, few, many) or the class of an expanded clone, and some rows leave it out.

clone size,D gene,J gene,V gene,CDR3 protein,CDR3 DNA
many,TRBD2,TRBJ2-2,TRBV5-1,CASSLDFKTSRNTGELFF,TGCGCCAGCAGCTTGGATTTTAAGACTAGCAGGAACACCGGGGAGCTGTTTTTT
few,NA,TRBJ2-1,TRBV24-1,CATSDLILYSSYNEQFF,TGTGCCACCAGTGATTTGATATTGTACAGCTCCTACAATGAGCAGTTCTTC
many,NA,TRBJ2-1,TRBV11-1,CASRPPTDVSSYNEQFF,TGTGCCAGCAGACCACCAACGGACGTAAGCTCCTACAATGAGCAGTTCTTC
medium-sized,NA,TRBJ2-5,TRBV20-1,CSASGVAEETQYF,TGCAGTGCTAGTGGGGTGGCAGAAGAGACCCAGTACTTC
many,NA,TRBJ1-4,TRBV5-4,CASSRTRNPTNEKLFF,TGTGCCAGCAGCCGGACTCGAAACCCAACTAATGAAAAACTGTTTTTT
many,NA,TRBJ1-2,TRBV6-5,CASSPAGGQNYGYTF,TGTGCCAGCAGTCCCGCCGGAGGACAAAATTATGGCTACACCTTC
many,NA,TRBJ1-2,TRBV29-1,CSVEPFAASYGYTF,TGCAGCGTTGAACCGTTTGCAGCCTCCTATGGCTACACCTTC
NA,NA,TRBJ2-1,TRBV10-1,CASSEGSDNEQFF,TGCGCCAGCAGTGAGGGGTCAGACAATGAGCAGTTCTTC
NA,TRBD1,TRBJ2-7,TRBV12-3/TRBV12-4,CASRGQGLDEQYF,TGTGCCAGCAGAGGACAGGGCTTAGACGAGCAGTACTTC
few,TRBD2,TRBJ2-3,TRBV29-1,CSLQAGLAGDTQYF,TGCAGCTTGCAAGCGGGACTAGCGGGAGATACGCAGTATTTT
many,TRBD1,TRBJ1-1,TRBV7-9,CASTRQGAITEAFF,TGTGCCAGCACCCGACAGGGGGCGATCACTGAAGCTTTCTTT
many,NA,TRBJ2-3,TRBV2,CASSQDTQYF,TGTGCCAGCAGTCAAGATACGCAGTATTTT
few,NA,TRBJ2-5,TRBV29-1,CSVVTNQETQYF,TGCAGCGTTGTAACCAATCAAGAGACCCAGTACTTC
many,NA,TRBJ2-7,TRBV7-2,CASSLEEWAGTYEQYF,TGTGCCAGCAGCTTAGAGGAATGGGCAGGGACGTACGAGCAGTACTTC
many,NA,TRBJ2-7,TRBV10-3,CAISVQGSEQYF,TGTGCCATCAGTGTACAGGGATCCGAGCAGTACTTC
NA,NA,TRBJ2-3,TRBV6-5,CASRPGTGDTDTQYF,TGTGCCAGCAGACCCGGGACGGGGGACACAGATACGCAGTATTTT
many,TRBD1,TRBJ1-4,TRBV6-1,CASRQGRSEKLFF,TGTGCCAGCAGACAGGGGAGAAGCGAAAAACTGTTTTTT
few,TRBD1,TRBJ1-6,TRBV6-5,CASSSTGGASPLHF,TGTGCCAGCAGTTCTACAGGGGGCGCGTCACCCCTCCACTTT
NA,NA,TRBJ2-1,TRBV7-3,CASSLGDGEQFF,TGTGCCAGCAGCCTAGGGGATGGTGAGCAGTTCTTC
few,NA,TRBJ1-4,TRBV7-2,CSSSTQGATNEKLFF,TGTTCCAGCAGCACACAGGGTGCAACTAATGAAAAACTGTTTTTT
many,NA,TRBJ2-5,TRBV7-6,CASSLAPGVGETQYF,TGTGCCAGCAGCTTAGCCCCAGGGGTTGGAGAGACCCAGTACTTC
NA,NA,TRBJ2-4,TRBV24-1,CATSGKDKKNIQYF,TGTGCCACCAGTGGCAAGGACAAGAAAAACATTCAGTACTTC
many,TRBD2,TRBJ2-3,TRBV12-3/TRBV12-4,CASRVAGGPDTQYF,TGTGCCAGCAGGGTAGCGGGGGGGCCGGATACGCAGTATTTT
many,NA,TRBJ2-5,TRBV12-3/TRBV12-4,CASSETGVEGETQYF,TGTGCCAGCAGTGAGACAGGTGTCGAGGGGGAGACCCAGTACTTC
many,TRBD1,TRBJ1-6,TRBV6-5,CASSYAKLIVQGASPLHF,TGTGCCAGCAGTTACGCGAAGTTAATCGTGCAGGGGGCTTCACCCCTCCACTTT
many,TRBD1,TRBJ2-3,TRBV5-4,CASSFGQGAPDTQYF,TGTGCCAGCAGCTTCGGGCAGGGGGCCCCAGATACGCAGTATTTT
many,NA,TRBJ1-1,TRBV5-1,CASSFEGNTEAFF,TGCGCCAGCAGCTTTGAGGGCAACACTGAAGCTTTCTTT
medium-sized,TRBD1,TRBJ2-7,TRBV4-1,CASSQDTGTVGEQYF,TGCGCCAGCAGCCAAGATACCGGGACAGTAGGCGAGCAGTACTTC
many,NA,TRBJ1-3,TRBV29-1,CSVEGGSSGNTIYF,TGCAGCGTTGAGGGGGGGAGCTCTGGAAACACCATATATTTT
many,NA,TRBJ2-3,TRBV6-4,CASSAGSTDTQYF,TGTGCCAGCAGTGCCGGGAGCACAGATACGCAGTATTTT
many,NA,TRBJ1-5,TRBV20-1,CSASHGSNQPQHF,TGCAGTGCTAGCCATGGAAGCAATCAGCCCCAGCATTTT
few,NA,TRBJ1-1,TRBV7-9,CASSRAGWNTEAFF,TGTGCCAGCAGCCGGGCGGGTTGGAACACTGAAGCTTTCTTT
many,TRBD1,TRBJ2-7,TRBV6-5,CASSERTGESYEQYF,TGTGCCAGCAGTGAACGGACAGGGGAATCCTACGAGCAGTACTTC
NA,NA,TRBJ1-1,TRBV6-1,CASSHNKNTEAFF,TGTGCCAGCAGCCACAACAAGAACACTGAAGCTTTCTTT
many,NA,TRBJ2-7,TRBV4-1,CASSQEVRAGQSYEQYF,TGCGCCAGCAGCCAAGAGGTCCGGGCGGGACAGTCCTACGAGCAGTACTTC
few,NA,TRBJ1-5,TRBV7-2,CASSPHVDSNQPQHF,TGTGCCAGCAGCCCTCACGTAGATAGCAATCAGCCCCAGCATTTT
medium-sized,NA,TRBJ2-7,TRBV4-1,CASSGGRGEQYF,TGCGCCAGCAGTGGGGGTCGAGGGGAGCAGTACTTC
many,TRBD1,TRBJ1-1,TRBV28,CASSPTVGQVNTEAFF,TGTGCCAGCAGTCCTACCGTGGGACAGGTGAACACTGAAGCTTTCTTT
many,NA,TRBJ1-4,TRBV5-5,CASSLWADEKLFF,TGTGCCAGCAGCTTGTGGGCAGATGAAAAACTGTTTTTT
many,NA,TRBJ2-5,TRBV5-1,CASSMEGETQYF,TGCGCCAGCAGCATGGAAGGAGAGACCCAGTACTTC
many,NA,TRBJ1-5,TRBV5-6,CASSSDPGNQPQHF,TGTGCCAGCAGCTCTGACCCGGGCAATCAGCCCCAGCATTTT
many,TRBD1,TRBJ1-6,TRBV20-1,CSARVGQGAWAYNSPLHF,TGCAGTGCTAGAGTGGGGCAGGGGGCGTGGGCCTATAATTCACCCCTCCACTTT
NA,NA,TRBJ2-7,TRBV5-6,CASSLLLEQYF,TGTGCCAGCAGCTTGTTGTTGGAGCAGTACTTC
many,NA,TRBJ2-3,TRBV29-1,CSVEGANPSSTDTQYF,TGCAGCGTTGAAGGGGCAAACCCCTCTAGCACAGATACGCAGTATTTT
many,TRBD2,TRBJ2-7,TRBV4-1,CASSQTTSGVVEQYF,TGCGCCAGCAGCCAAACGACTAGCGGGGTCGTCGAGCAGTACTTC
many,TRBD2,TRBJ2-5,TRBV11-3,CASSPTGTRDQETQYF,TGTGCCAGCAGCCCGACGGGGACTAGGGACCAAGAGACCCAGTACTTC
many,NA,TRBJ1-1,TRBV28,CASSFPSGKSAFF,TGTGCCAGCAGTTTCCCTTCAGGGAAATCAGCTTTCTTT
many,TRBD1,TRBJ2-1,TRBV19,CASTPTGAYNEQFF,TGTGCCAGTACCCCGACAGGGGCCTACAATGAGCAGTTCTTC
many,NA,TRBJ1-5,TRBV30,CAWSMEGNQPQHF,TGTGCCTGGAGTATGGAGGGAAATCAGCCCCAGCATTTT
many,NA,TRBJ1-5,TRBV28,CASSLYGSRYQPQHF,TGTGCCAGCAGTTTATACGGGAGCAGATATCAGCCCCAGCATTTT
many,TRBD1,TRBJ2-1,TRBV20-1,CSAPGTGNNEQFF,TGCAGTGCTCCCGGGACAGGGAACAATGAGCAGTTCTTC
many,TRBD2,TRBJ2-5,TRBV13,CASSPGLAGFGEETQYF,TGTGCCAGCAGCCCGGGACTAGCGGGGTTCGGGGAAGAGACCCAGTACTTC
many,NA,TRBJ2-1,TRBV11-1,CASSLVGRSYNEQFF,TGTGCCAGCAGCTTAGTGGGGAGGTCCTACAATGAGCAGTTCTTC
many,NA,TRBJ2-5,TRBV20-1,CSARERRGVQETQYF,TGCAGTGCTAGGGAAAGACGCGGGGTCCAAGAGACCCAGTACTTC
few,TRBD1,TRBJ2-2,TRBV6-4,CASSPDRGAGELFF,TGTGCCAGCAGTCCGGACAGGGGAGCCGGGGAGCTGTTTTTT
many,NA,TRBJ1-2,TRBV6-5,CASSRVGGLYGYTF,TGTGCCAGCAGCCGAGTGGGGGGGCTGTATGGCTACACCTTC
many,TRBD1,TRBJ2-7,TRBV7-9,CASSSPLDRVDEQYF,TGTGCCAGCAGCTCCCCTTTAGACAGGGTCGACGAGCAGTACTTC
many,NA,TRBJ2-7,TRBV3-1,CASSHGRAYEQYF,TGTGCCAGCAGCCACGGCAGGGCCTACGAGCAGTACTTC
medium-sized,NA,TRBJ2-7,TRBV20-1,CSAIQQASYEQYF,TGCAGTGCTATTCAACAGGCCTCCTACGAGCAGTACTTC